This TCR beta chain was documented in a study of patients and donors after allogeneic stem cell transplantation. This clonotype came up a few times. TCRdb re-called the RT-PCR reads with MiXCR, one entry per CDR3 protein. This table holds about 74,000 distinct CDR3 sequences, 26% found once. The CDR3 covers 13 residues. With 5 bases removed from V and 5 bases from J, the gap between germline ends came to 10 bases. The chain employs TRBV12-3 or TRBV12-4 and TRBJ2-4, with D uncertain. This TCR was recovered from a human donor who was either an allogeneic HSCT recipient or a stem cell or donor lymphocyte infusion donor (not recorded which). It is not recorded whose cells these are; they may come from a transplant donor. The sample taken for sequencing was blood, either unsorted or a sorted T cell fraction (not recorded which). The CDR3 DNA reads as TGTGCCAGCAGTCACTCGCCGGAAAACATTCAGTACTTC. Translated: CASSHSPENIQYF.